This T cell receptor (beta chain) was sequenced in a study of T cells after yellow fever vaccination. Whole-study context: EM, EMRA, CM and Tscm memory subsets were sorted using CD3, CD45RA, CCR7 and CD95.

Broader study findings: Reappearance after the booster was seen for most primary-vaccination clones, at roughly 96% CD4 and 75% to 90% CD8.

TCRdb reprocessed the 5' RACE reads with MiXCR, giving one entry per CDR3 protein. This table has tens of thousands of distinct CDR3 sequences, roughly 6.1% appearing once. CDR1 is LGHDT, CDR2 YNNKEL, per germline (reference sequence). The CDR3 spans 15 residues. The ends lost 4 bases at V and 10 bases at J; junction bases unmatched: 7. This clonotype was seen many times. This receptor was identified in a man in his thirties or forties who received the YFV17D yellow fever vaccine. The gene calls are TRBV3-1 and TRBJ1-6; 10 bases line up with TRBD1. This specimen consisted of PBMCs, either bulk or a sorted T-cell subset (CD4+, CD8+, memory, or dextramer-sorted; not recorded which), obtained on the day of the yellow fever booster vaccination. In DNA form, the CDR3 reads TGTGCCAGCAGCCTCACAGGGACAGGGGACTCACCCCTCCACTTT. Translating it yields CASSLTGTGDSPLHF.